One TCR beta chain is described in this entry. What this receptor recognizes is not known. No base-level quality is on record; no much larger clone is a single base apart. This entry comes from a study of blood T cell repertoires in COVID-19 (dated by TCRdb to the early 2020s). Describing the broader study: Samples covering the acute and convalescent phases of COVID-19 were provided by collaborators in the United States, Italy and Spain. The prospective study material was composed of cDNA or gDNA derived from T cells, B-cell-depleted T cells, or PBMCs. Deeply sampled blood TCRbeta repertoires from subjects exposed to, actively infected with, or recovered from COVID-19 were included in the dataset. The sample metadata nearly always contained a de-identified subject ID, COVID-19 status, age in years and sex. Where HLA class I and class II types were available, the types were taken from metadata supplied by the sample provider, not from assay-based typing. The repertoires were released in a freely available public database meant as a resource for research on the immune response to SARS-CoV-2. The samples were drawn from two sources: the first 160 participants of the ongoing ImmuneRACE study, and 1,254 subjects contributed by 6 global collaborators.

Broader findings and caveats from the paper: The quantity of clinical and demographic metadata differed by source and by participant and was supplied without curation.

Counted from cysteine to phenylalanine, this CDR3 has 11 amino acids. CDR3 DNA only is kept here, 33 bases in frame from base 1. In the germline V gene (reference sequence), CDR1 corresponds to DFQATT and CDR2 to SNEGSKA. V is clipped by 7 bases and J by 3 bases, and the sequence between their germline boundaries is 9 bases long. One collaborating source in Seattle enrolled patients during active infection and followed them longitudinally through the course of disease. The collaborating institutions used their own protocols to collect whole blood in K2EDTA tubes. For TCRbeta analysis, collaborators shipped samples in one of three forms: frozen whole blood, isolated PBMCs, or DNA extracted from either of those sample types. TCRbeta CDR3 regions were amplified from genomic DNA by means of the immunoSEQ Assay, a bias-controlled multiplex PCR. The paper's data handling went like this. The number of nucleated cells in each sample was estimated by amplification of reference gene primers within the assay. To quantify the absolute abundance of each unique TCRbeta CDR3 rearrangement, sequence reads were collapsed and filtered. Productive Simpson clonality was computed per sample as the square root of Simpson's diversity index over productive rearrangements. TCRdb limited this immuneACCESS table to in-frame rearrangements with V and J called. A share of clones is missing; checked studies link under half to unresolved V genes, and the rest is unexplained. D and trimming were read from the DNA, whereas the V and J calls and clone size are those reported in that table. This sample comprises tens of thousands of clones, approximately 80% of them detected only once. Around 2.3% of the sample is held by the ten biggest clonotypes.

The chain employs TRBV20-1 and TRBJ1-2; no D gene call is confident. This TCR was recovered from a man between 65 and 79 years old with COVID-19, enrolled during active disease. What was sequenced was peripheral blood. CDR3 reads: CSVGPYYGYTF. The bases are TGCAGTGTTGGGCCTTACTATGGCTACACCTTC.